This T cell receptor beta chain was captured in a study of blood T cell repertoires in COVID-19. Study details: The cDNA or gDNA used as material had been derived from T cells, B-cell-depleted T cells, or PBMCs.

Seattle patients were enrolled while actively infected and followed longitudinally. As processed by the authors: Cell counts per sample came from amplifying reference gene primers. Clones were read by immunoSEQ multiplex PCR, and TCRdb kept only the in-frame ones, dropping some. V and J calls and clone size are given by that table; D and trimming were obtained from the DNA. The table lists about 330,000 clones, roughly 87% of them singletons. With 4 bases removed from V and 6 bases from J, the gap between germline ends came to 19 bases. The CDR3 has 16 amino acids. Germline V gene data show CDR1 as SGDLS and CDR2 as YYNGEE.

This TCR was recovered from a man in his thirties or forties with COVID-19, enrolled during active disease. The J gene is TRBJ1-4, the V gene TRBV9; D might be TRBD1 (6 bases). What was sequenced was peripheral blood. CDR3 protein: CASSTPKGGADEKLFF. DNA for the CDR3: TGTGCCAGCAGCACCCCGAAGGGGGGGGCGGATGAAAAACTGTTTTTT.